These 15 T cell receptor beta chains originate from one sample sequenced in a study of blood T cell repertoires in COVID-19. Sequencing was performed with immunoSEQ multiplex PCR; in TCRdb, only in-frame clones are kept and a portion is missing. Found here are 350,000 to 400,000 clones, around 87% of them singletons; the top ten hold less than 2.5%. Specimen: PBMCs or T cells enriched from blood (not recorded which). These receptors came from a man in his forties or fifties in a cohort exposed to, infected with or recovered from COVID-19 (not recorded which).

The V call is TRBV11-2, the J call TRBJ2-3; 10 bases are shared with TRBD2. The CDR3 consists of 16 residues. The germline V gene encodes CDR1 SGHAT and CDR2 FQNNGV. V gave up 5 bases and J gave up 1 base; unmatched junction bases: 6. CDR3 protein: CASSRTGTSGTDTQYF. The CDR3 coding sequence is TGTGCCAGCAGCCGGACAGGGACTAGCGGCACAGATACGCAGTATTTT.

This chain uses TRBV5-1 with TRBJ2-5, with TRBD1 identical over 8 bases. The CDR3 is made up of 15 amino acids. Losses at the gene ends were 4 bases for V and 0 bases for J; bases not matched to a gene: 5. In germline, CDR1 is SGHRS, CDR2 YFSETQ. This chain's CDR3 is CASSQGQAYQETQYF. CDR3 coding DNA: TGCGCCAGCAGCCAGGGACAGGCCTACCAAGAGACCCAGTACTTC.

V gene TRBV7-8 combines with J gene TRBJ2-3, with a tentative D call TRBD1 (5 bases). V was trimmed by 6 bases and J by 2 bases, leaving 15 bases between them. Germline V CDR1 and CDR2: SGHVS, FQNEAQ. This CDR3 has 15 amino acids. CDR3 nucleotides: TGTGCCAGCAGAAGCGCCAGACAGAACACAGATACGCAGTATTTT. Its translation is CASRSARQNTDTQYF.

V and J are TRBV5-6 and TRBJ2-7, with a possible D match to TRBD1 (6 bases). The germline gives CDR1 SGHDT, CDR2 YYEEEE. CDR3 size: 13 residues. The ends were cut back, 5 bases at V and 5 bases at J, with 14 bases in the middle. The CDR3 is CASRSRGRDEQYF. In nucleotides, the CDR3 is TGTGCCAGCAGGTCCAGGGGTAGGGACGAGCAGTACTTC.

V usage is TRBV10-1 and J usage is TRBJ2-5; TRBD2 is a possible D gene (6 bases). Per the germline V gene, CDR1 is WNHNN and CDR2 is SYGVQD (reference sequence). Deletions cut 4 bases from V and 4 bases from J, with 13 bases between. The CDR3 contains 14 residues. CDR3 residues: CASSAELARETQYF. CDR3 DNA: TGCGCCAGCAGTGCGGAGCTAGCGCGAGAGACCCAGTACTTC.

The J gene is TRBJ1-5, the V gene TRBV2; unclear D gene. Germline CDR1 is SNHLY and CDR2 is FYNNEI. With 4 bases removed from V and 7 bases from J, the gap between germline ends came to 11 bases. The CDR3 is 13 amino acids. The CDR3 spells CASSVGERQPQHF. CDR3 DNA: TGTGCCAGCAGTGTTGGCGAGCGGCAGCCCCAGCATTTT.

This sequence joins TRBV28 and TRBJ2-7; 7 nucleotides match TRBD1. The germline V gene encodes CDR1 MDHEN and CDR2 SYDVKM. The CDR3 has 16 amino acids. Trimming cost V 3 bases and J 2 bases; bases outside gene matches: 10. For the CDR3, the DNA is TGTGCCAGCAGTTTTCTTGGTAGGGACAGTGCCTACGAGCAGTACTTC. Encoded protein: CASSFLGRDSAYEQYF.

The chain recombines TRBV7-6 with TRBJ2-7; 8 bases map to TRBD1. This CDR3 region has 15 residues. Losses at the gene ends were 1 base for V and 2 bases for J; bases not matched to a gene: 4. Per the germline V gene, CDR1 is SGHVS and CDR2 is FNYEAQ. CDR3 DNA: TGTGCCAGCAGCTTAGGGGGGACAGGCACCTACGAGCAGTACTTC. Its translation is CASSLGGTGTYEQYF.

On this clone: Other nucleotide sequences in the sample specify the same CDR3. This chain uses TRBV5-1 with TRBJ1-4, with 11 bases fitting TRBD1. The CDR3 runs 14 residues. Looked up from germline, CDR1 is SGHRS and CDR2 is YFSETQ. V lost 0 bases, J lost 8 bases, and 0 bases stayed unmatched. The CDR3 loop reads CASSLGTGGEKLFF. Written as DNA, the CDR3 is TGCGCCAGCAGCTTGGGGACAGGGGGCGAAAAACTGTTTTTT.

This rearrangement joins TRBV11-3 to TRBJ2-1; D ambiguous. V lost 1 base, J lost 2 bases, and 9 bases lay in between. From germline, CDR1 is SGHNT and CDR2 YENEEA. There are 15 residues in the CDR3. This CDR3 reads CASSLVFSAYNEQFF. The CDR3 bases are TGTGCCAGCAGCTTAGTGTTTAGTGCCTACAATGAGCAGTTCTTC. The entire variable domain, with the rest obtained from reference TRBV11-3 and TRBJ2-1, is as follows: EAGVVQSPRYKIIEKKQPVAFWCNPISGHNTLYWYLQNLGQGPELLIRYENEEAVDDSQLPKDRFSAERLKGVDSTLKIQPAELGDSAVYLCASSLVFSAYNEQFFGPGTRLTVL.

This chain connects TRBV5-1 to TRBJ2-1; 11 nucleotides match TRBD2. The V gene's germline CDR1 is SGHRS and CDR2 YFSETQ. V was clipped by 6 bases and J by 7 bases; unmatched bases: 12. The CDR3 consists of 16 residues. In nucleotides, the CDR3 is TGCGCCAGCACCCGAACTGTAGCGGGAGGGTTAAATGAGCAGTTCTTC. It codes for CASTRTVAGGLNEQFF.

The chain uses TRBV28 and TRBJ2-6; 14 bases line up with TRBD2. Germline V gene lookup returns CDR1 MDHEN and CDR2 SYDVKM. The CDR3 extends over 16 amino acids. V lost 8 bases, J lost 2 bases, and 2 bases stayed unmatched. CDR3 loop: CASRLAGGTGANVLTF. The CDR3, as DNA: TGTGCCAGCCGACTAGCGGGAGGGACTGGGGCCAACGTCCTGACTTTC.

As DNA, the CDR3 is TGTGCCAGCAGTACGGAGCGGGAGTTTCTAGCCAAAAACATTCAGTACTTC. Protein product: CASSTEREFLAKNIQYF. The genes are TRBV6-2 or TRBV6-3 and TRBJ2-4; 8 bases match TRBD2. The V and J ends lost 5 bases and 0 bases, in that order; junction bases with no gene match: 9. The CDR3 runs to 17 residues. Looked up from germline, CDR1 is MNHEY and CDR2 is SVGEGT.

The CDR3 region is CASSRTGIQETQYF. Here the CDR3 DNA reads TGTGCCAGCTCTCGCACAGGGATTCAAGAGACCCAGTACTTC. The chain is built from TRBV18 and TRBJ2-5; TRBD1 might be the D (6 bases). From germline, CDR1 is KGHSH and CDR2 LQKENI. The CDR3 contains 14 residues. The germline V and J ends were trimmed by 6 bases and 2 bases, with 13 bases remaining between them.

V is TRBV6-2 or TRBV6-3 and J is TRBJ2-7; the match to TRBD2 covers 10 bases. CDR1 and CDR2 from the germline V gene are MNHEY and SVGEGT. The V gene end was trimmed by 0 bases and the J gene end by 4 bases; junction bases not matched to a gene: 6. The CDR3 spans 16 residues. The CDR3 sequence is CASSYSLLAGSYEQYF. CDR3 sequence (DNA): TGTGCCAGCAGTTACTCCTTACTAGCGGGATCGTACGAGCAGTACTTC.